This T cell receptor beta chain was found in a study of human T cells and chemical hapten exposure (dated by TCRdb to about 2021). About the investigation overall: For sensitization, 2% DPC in acetone was applied to a 2 cm by 2 cm area of upper inner arm skin. Throughout the study period of 20 to 25 weeks, patients also received therapeutic DPC doses to the scalp every week. Blood samples were taken from patients before sensitization (week 0) and then at 2, 6 and about 24 weeks after DPC sensitization. Patch testing was performed on the upper back with Finn chambers containing 0.01% DPC, and the patch tests were scored after 6 days according to International Contact Dermatitis Research Group standards. The libraries were sequenced as a pool, and the TCR yield per sample differed mostly because of small variations in library volumes within the pool. Most of the patients in the cohort were female, and the cohort covered alopecia areata with under or over 50% scalp involvement, alopecia totalis and alopecia universalis. This study followed changes in the peripheral blood TCR repertoire in vivo during primary and secondary sensitization of alopecia patients to the hapten diphenylcyclopropenone (DPC). Roughly 30 alopecia patients gave blood for TCR sequencing at one to four time points (pre-sensitization, 2, 6 and 24 weeks). The paper as a whole reports these results and caveats: Alopecia, a presumed autoimmune disease, was present in all patients, so the immune response of the patients might differ from that of healthy individuals. Compared with pre-sensitization or healthy control sets, expanded TCRs formed significantly more large CDR3 similarity clusters, which is consistent with antigen-driven responses. After repeated subsampling, the strength of the expansion versus patch-test correlation and the threshold at which it became significant changed. DPC sensitization did not change the number of TCRs with a frequency above 1 in 1000, and there was no evidence of changes in global repertoire structure. A positive correlation was found between the number of PT1 expanded TCRs and patch test score, with significance reached at thresholds 8, 16 and 32 but not 4.

Library construction relied on RACE. TCRdb shows the sequencer as NextSeq 500. During library preparation, unique molecular identifiers were attached to individual cDNA molecules so that TCRs could be counted in a quantitative, reproducible way. For every blood RNA sample, sequencing covered both the TCR alpha and TCR beta chains. The paper's processing steps were these. Samples had a median of roughly 87,000 TCRs, with a range from about 23,224 to 750,000. V, J and CDR3 annotation of the TCR reads was performed with the Decombinator software suite. Every sample was subsampled to the same number of TCRs (28,000) for the PS versus PT1 abundance plots. Expanded TCRs were defined as absent before sensitization and observed at least eight times at the 2-week time point. TCRdb trimmed the raw reads at Q25, called clones with MiXCR and kept productive beta chains. Records with the same CDR3 protein are collapsed into one entry carrying the most frequent genes and DNA. V and J calls and clone size were set by TCRdb, not the authors. This sample has about 82,000 distinct CDR3 sequences in its table, and 5% to 8.5% of those were observed once. 1% to 1.5% of the sample is taken by the ten largest.

The time point label on this specimen signifies: patch test 2, 6 weeks after DPC sensitization. The sample's treatment or condition label, in plain terms: therapeutic diphenylcyclopropenone sensitization with weekly scalp DPC. At every patch-test visit, the blood draw took place before the patch test was put on. Patients were eligible if aged 18 to 70, diagnosed with alopecia and judged suitable for DPC therapy, and pregnant patients were excluded. Total RNA was isolated from unfractionated whole blood collected in Tempus Blood RNA tubes. A word on this clonotype: Its antigen remains unidentified. There are no base qualities to consult, and no much larger clone falls within one base.

From V the trimming removes 6 bases and from J it removes 2 bases, while the gene matches leave 9 bases of the junction unaccounted for. The germline V gene (reference sequence) provides CDR1 DFQATT and CDR2 SNEGSKA. CDR3 length: 15 amino acids, cysteine to phenylalanine. The entry retains the CDR3 DNA only, 45 bases that are in frame from base 1. The chain was built from TRBV20-1 and TRBJ2-7; TRBD2 lines up with 11 middle nucleotides. The sequence came from a woman in her twenties or thirties with alopecia areata. Some clones in this sample may be carry-over from other donors' samples. The sequencing used whole blood, collected in connection with sensitization to the hapten diphenylcyclopropenone (DPC). The nucleotides are TGCAGTGCCCCCCCAAAACTAGCGGGGGCCTACGAGCAGTACTTC. It is translated as CSAPPKLAGAYEQYF.